This T cell receptor beta chain was retrieved from a study of blood T cells in healthy people across ages. A second PCR, run for about 6 to 11 cycles, used a sample-barcoded 5' primer plus a J-beta primer mix. From the 5' RACE reads, TCRdb called clonotypes with MiXCR, one entry per CDR3 protein. The sample gives 800,000 to 950,000 distinct CDR3 sequences, about 37% of which show up once; approximately 12% is in the top ten. Sequenced sample: blood. The clonotype originates from a man aged 18 to 30 in good health.

CDR3: CAISDLKGLAGLEQYF. In DNA form, the CDR3 reads TGTGCCATCAGTGATTTGAAAGGACTAGCGGGGCTTGAGCAGTACTTC. V usage is TRBV10-3 and J usage is TRBJ2-7; 12 bases match TRBD2. V lost 3 bases and J lost 7; bases outside the gene matches: 10. CDR3 length equals 16 residues. Germline-derived CDR1 and CDR2 are ENHRY and SYGVKD.